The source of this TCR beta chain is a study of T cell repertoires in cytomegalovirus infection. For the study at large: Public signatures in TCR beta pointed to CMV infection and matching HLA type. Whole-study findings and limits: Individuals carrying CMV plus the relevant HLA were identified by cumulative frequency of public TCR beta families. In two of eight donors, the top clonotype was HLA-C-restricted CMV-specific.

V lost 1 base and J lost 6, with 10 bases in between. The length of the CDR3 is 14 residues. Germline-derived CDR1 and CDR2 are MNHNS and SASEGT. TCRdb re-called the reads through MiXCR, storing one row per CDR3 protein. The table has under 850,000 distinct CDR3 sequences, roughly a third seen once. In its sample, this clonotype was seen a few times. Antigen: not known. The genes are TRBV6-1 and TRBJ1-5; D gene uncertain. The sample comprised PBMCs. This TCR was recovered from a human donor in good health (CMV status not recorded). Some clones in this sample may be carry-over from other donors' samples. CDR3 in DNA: TGTGCCAGCAGTGAAGGACCAGGAGGTCAGCCCCAGCATTTT. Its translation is CASSEGPGGQPQHF.